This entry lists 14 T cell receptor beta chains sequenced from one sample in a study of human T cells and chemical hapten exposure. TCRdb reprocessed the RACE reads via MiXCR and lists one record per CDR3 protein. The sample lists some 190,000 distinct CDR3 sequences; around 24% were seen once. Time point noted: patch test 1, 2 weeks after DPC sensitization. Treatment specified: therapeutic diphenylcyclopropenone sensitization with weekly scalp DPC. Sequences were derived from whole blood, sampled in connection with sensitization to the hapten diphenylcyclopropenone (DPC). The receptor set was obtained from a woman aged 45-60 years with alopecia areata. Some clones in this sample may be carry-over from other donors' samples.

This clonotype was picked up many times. Here the CDR3 reads CASSKRDSNYEQYF. The CDR3 DNA reads as TGTGCCAGCAGCAAACGGGACAGCAACTACGAGCAGTACTTC. This sequence joins TRBV21-1 and TRBJ2-7; TRBD1 is the table's D call, not checked against the DNA. TRBV21-1 is a known pseudogene. The CDR3 loop spans 14 amino acids.

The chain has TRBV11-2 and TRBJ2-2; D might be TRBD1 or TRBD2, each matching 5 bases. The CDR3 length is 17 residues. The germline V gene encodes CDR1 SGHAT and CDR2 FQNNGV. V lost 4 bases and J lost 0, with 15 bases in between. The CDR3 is CASSWGPGRPNTGELFF. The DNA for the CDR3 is TGTGCCAGCAGCTGGGGCCCGGGACGGCCGAACACCGGGGAGCTGTTTTTT.

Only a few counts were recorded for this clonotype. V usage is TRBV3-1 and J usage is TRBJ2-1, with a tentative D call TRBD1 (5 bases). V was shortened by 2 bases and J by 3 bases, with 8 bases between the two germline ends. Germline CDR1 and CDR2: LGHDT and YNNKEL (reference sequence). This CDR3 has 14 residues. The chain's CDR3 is CASSQPDSYNEQFF. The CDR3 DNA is TGTGCCAGCAGCCAACCCGACAGCTACAATGAGCAGTTCTTC.

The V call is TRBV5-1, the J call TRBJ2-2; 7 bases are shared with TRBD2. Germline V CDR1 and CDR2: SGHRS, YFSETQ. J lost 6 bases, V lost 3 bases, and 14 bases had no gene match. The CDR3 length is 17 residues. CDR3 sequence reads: CASSWQSGTGLAGELFF. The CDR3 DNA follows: TGCGCCAGCAGCTGGCAAAGCGGGACGGGTTTAGCCGGGGAGCTGTTTTTT.

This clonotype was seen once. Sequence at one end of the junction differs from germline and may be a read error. CDR3 bases: TGTGCCAGCAGCCACTGGACAGGACAGGGCACCGATTTT. Its protein is CASSHWTGQGTDF. This chain uses TRBV3-1 with TRBJ1-1; 8 bases line up with TRBD1. The CDR3 is made up of 13 amino acids. Germline V CDR1 and CDR2: LGHDT, YNNKEL (reference sequence).

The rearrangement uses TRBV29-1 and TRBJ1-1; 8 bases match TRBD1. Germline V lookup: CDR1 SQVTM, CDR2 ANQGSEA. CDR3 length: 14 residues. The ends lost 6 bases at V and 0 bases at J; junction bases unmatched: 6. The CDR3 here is CSVAPGQVNTEAFF. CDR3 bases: TGCAGCGTCGCGCCGGGACAGGTGAACACTGAAGCTTTCTTT.

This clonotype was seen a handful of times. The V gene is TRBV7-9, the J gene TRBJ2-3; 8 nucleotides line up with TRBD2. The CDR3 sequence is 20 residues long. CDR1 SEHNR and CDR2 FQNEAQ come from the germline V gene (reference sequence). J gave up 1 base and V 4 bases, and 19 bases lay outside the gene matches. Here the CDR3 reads CASSSLRGTGGPSGTDTQYF. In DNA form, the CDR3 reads TGTGCCAGCAGCTCGCTCCGGGGGACGGGAGGGCCGTCAGGCACAGATACGCAGTATTTT.

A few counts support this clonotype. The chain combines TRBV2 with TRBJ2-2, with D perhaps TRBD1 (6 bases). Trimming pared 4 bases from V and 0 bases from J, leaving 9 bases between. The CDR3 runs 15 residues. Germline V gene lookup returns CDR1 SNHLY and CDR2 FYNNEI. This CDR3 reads CASSVGAANTGELFF. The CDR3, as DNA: TGTGCCAGCAGTGTGGGGGCGGCGAACACCGGGGAGCTGTTTTTT.

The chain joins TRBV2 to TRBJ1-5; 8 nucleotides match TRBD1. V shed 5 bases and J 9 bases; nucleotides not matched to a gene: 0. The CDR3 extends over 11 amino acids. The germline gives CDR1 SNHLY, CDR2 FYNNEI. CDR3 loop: CASSTGGPQHF. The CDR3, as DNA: TGTGCCAGCAGTACAGGGGGGCCCCAGCATTTT.

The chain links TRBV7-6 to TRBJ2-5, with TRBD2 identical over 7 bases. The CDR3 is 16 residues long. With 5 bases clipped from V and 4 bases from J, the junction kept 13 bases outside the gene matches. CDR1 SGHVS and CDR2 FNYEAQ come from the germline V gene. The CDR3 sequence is CASSAPLAAGGETQYF. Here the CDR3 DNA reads TGTGCCAGCAGCGCTCCTCTAGCGGCGGGTGGAGAGACCCAGTACTTC.

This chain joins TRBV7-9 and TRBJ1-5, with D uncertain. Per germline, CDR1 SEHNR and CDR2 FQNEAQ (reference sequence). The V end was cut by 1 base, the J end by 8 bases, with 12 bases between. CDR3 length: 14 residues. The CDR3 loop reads CASSLGSGSEPQHF. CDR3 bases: TGTGCCAGCAGCTTAGGTTCGGGGTCTGAGCCCCAGCATTTT.

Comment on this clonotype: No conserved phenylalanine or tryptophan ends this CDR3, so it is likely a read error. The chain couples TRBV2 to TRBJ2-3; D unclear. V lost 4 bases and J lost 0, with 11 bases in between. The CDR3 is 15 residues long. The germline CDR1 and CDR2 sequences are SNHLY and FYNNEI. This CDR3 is CASSVSWGSTDTQYS. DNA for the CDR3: TGTGCCAGCAGTGTATCGTGGGGTAGCACAGATACGCAGTATTCT.

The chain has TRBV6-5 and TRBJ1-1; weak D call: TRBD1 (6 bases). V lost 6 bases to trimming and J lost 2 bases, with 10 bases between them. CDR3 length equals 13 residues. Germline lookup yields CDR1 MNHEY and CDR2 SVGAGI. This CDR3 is CASRPQGNTEAFF. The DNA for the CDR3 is TGTGCCAGCAGACCACAGGGAAACACTGAAGCTTTCTTT.

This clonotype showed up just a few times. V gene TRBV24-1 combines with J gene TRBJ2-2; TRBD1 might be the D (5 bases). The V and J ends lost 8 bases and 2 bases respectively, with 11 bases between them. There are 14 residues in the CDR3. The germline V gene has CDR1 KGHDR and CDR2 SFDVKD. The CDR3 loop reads CATMAGRNTGELFF. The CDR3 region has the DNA TGTGCCACCATGGCAGGGCGAAACACCGGGGAGCTGTTTTTT.